Below are 18 T cell receptor beta chains sequenced from a single sample in a study of shared clonotypes between healthy human individuals. This table comes from immunoSEQ multiplex PCR, and its TCRdb copy is limited to in-frame clones, with some not included. The table has 1.4 million or so clones, less than 99% seen once. Sequencing input: naive CD4+ T cells sorted from blood. The subset is: CD45RA+ positively selected. The origin of the receptors is a man aged 30 to 45 in good health.

The rearrangement uses TRBV9 and TRBJ2-1; 10 bases agree with TRBD2. CDR1 SGDLS and CDR2 YYNGEE come from the germline V gene. J gave up 4 bases and V 6 bases, and 10 bases lay outside the gene matches. The CDR3 covers 16 residues. The CDR3 DNA reads TGTGCCAGCACGTACTCGGGACTAGCGAGTTACAATGAGCAGTTCTTC. Residues: CASTYSGLASYNEQFF. The complete variable domain, with remaining parts taken from reference TRBV9 and TRBJ2-1, reads DSGVTQTPKHLITATGQRVTLRCSPRSGDLSVYWYQQSLDQGLQFLIQYYNGEERAKGNILERFSAQQFPDLHSELNLSSLELGDSALYFCASTYSGLASYNEQFFGPGTRLTVL.

V is TRBV9 and J is TRBJ2-5, with 13 bases aligning to TRBD2. The V segment lost 3 bases and the J segment 5 bases; nucleotides outside the gene matches: 7. Germline loops: CDR1 SGDLS, CDR2 YYNGEE. The CDR3 is made up of 16 amino acids. CDR3 coding DNA: TGTGCCAGCAGCGAAACTAGCGGGAGGGCCTATGAGACCCAGTACTTC. It yields the protein CASSETSGRAYETQYF.

This chain connects TRBV29-1 to TRBJ2-1; D perhaps matches TRBD2 (6 bases). The CDR3 contains 10 residues. The V and J ends lost 6 bases and 14 bases respectively, with 14 bases between them. Germline CDR1 is SQVTM and CDR2 is ANQGSEA. In DNA form, the CDR3 reads TGCAGCGTGGCTACTAGCACGGAGTTCTTC. Its protein is CSVATSTEFF.

The rearrangement links TRBV19 to TRBJ1-2; 8 nucleotides agree with TRBD1. The CDR3 loop spans 16 amino acids. V trimming: 6 bases; J trimming: 4 bases; junction bases outside the gene matches: 13. Germline CDR1 LNHDA, CDR2 SQIVND (reference sequence). CDR3 sequence: CASSAVSGQAIYGYTF. CDR3 coding DNA: TGTGCCAGTAGCGCCGTTTCGGGACAGGCGATCTATGGCTACACCTTC.

The chain has TRBV19 and TRBJ1-5; no reliable D call. CDR3 size: 15 residues. Per germline, CDR1 LNHDA and CDR2 SQIVND (reference sequence). Between the trimmed V and J ends, which lost 5 bases and 4 bases, there was a span of 15 bases. The CDR3 here is CASSPGESRNQPQHF. The CDR3 DNA follows: TGTGCCAGTAGTCCAGGAGAGTCAAGGAATCAGCCCCAGCATTTT.

The chain uses TRBV28 and TRBJ2-7, with 8 bases matching TRBD1. Looked up from germline, CDR1 is MDHEN and CDR2 is SYDVKM. J lost 3 bases, V lost 5 bases, and 9 bases had no gene match. The CDR3 consists of 15 residues. In DNA, the CDR3 is TGTGCCAGCAGTACTGCAGGACAGGGAGGCTACGAGCAGTACTTC. Its translation: CASSTAGQGGYEQYF.

The chain is built from TRBV19 and TRBJ1-1; D is unclear. The V end was cut by 3 bases, the J end by 0 bases, with 17 bases between. This CDR3 is built from 17 residues. Germline values: CDR1 LNHDA, CDR2 SQIVND (reference sequence). The CDR3 DNA reads as TGTGCCAGTAGTATGGGCATTGCACGACGATTGAACACTGAAGCTTTCTTT. It is translated as CASSMGIARRLNTEAFF.

J is TRBJ2-1 and V is TRBV7-8, with 7 bases lining up with TRBD2. CDR1 is SGHVS and CDR2 is FQNEAQ in the germline V gene. This CDR3 contains 16 residues. Trimming removed 4 bases from V and 9 bases from J; junction bases left unmatched: 15. The CDR3 DNA follows: TGTGCCAGCAGCTCCCTAGCGGTCCCCTATATTCTTGAGCAGTTCTTC. Translating gives CASSSLAVPYILEQFF.

The chain links TRBV18 to TRBJ1-1; D is ambiguous. The CDR3 covers 13 residues. CDR1 and CDR2 from the germline V gene are KGHSH and LQKENI. V lost 4 bases and J lost 3, with 9 bases in between. Here the CDR3 DNA reads TGTGCCAGCTCACTGGACTGGGACACTGAAGCTTTCTTT. It specifies CASSLDWDTEAFF.

The chain carries TRBV15 and TRBJ1-3, with 9 bases identical to TRBD1. This CDR3 is built from 13 residues. The V and J ends lost 7 bases and 3 bases, in that order; junction bases with no gene match: 1. Germline assignment: CDR1 LNHNV and CDR2 YYDKDF (reference sequence). CDR3 sequence (DNA): TGTGCCACCAAGACAGGGGGTGGAAACACCATATATTTT. Residues: CATKTGGGNTIYF.

The J gene is TRBJ1-1, the V gene TRBV5-4; TRBD1 agrees at 8 bases. Trimming took 0 bases from V and 5 from J; bases not matched to a gene: 6. This CDR3 spans 15 amino acids. CDR1 SGHNT and CDR2 YYREEE come from the germline V gene (reference sequence). The CDR3 spells CASSLGGQVGTEAFF. As DNA, the CDR3 is TGTGCCAGCAGCTTGGGGGGACAGGTTGGGACTGAAGCTTTCTTT. Full variable domain (remainder filled in from reference TRBV5-4 and TRBJ1-1): ETGVTQSPTHLIKTRGQQVTLRCSSQSGHNTVSWYQQALGQGPQFIFQYYREEENGRGNFPPRFSGLQFPNYSSELNVNALELDDSALYLCASSLGGQVGTEAFFGQGTRLTVV.

V and J are TRBV19 and TRBJ2-1; 13 bases align to TRBD2. The trim removed 7 bases at V and 8 bases at J, leaving 14 bases unmatched. Per germline, CDR1 LNHDA and CDR2 SQIVND (reference sequence). The CDR3 runs to 17 residues. The CDR3: CASKVSWTSGRTDEQFF. The CDR3, as DNA: TGTGCCAGTAAGGTCTCCTGGACTAGCGGGAGAACGGATGAGCAGTTCTTC.

The chain recombines TRBV11-2 with TRBJ2-7; a weak D match, TRBD1 (5 bases). The CDR3 spans 14 residues. CDR1 and CDR2 from the germline V gene are SGHAT and FQNNGV. V was pared by 1 base and J by 2 bases, with 9 bases between. CDR3 DNA sequence: TGTGCCAGCAGCTTAGTAGGGGTAACCTACGAGCAGTACTTC. It encodes CASSLVGVTYEQYF.

This chain links TRBV10-1 with TRBJ2-5, with no clear D. V lost 0 bases to trimming and J lost 2 bases, with 13 bases between them. This CDR3 has 16 amino acids. Germline CDR1 and CDR2: WNHNN and SYGVQD (reference sequence). The CDR3 spells CASSESSSGLQETQYF. In nucleotides, the CDR3 is TGCGCCAGCAGTGAGTCTTCGTCAGGCCTACAAGAGACCCAGTACTTC.

The chain is built from TRBV19 and TRBJ2-2; no reliable D call. CDR3 length: 14 residues. The ends were cut back, 6 bases at V and 0 bases at J, with 8 bases in the middle. Looked up from germline, CDR1 is LNHDA and CDR2 is SQIVND (reference sequence). This chain's CDR3 is CASSFRSNTGELFF. The DNA for the CDR3 is TGTGCCAGTAGCTTTAGATCGAACACCGGGGAGCTGTTTTTT.

This chain connects TRBV4-3 to TRBJ2-5; no clear D. Trimming stripped 1 base from V and 5 bases from J, with 17 bases between. Germline CDR1 reads LGHNA; CDR2 reads YSLEER. This CDR3 has 16 amino acids. CDR3 in DNA: TGCGCCAGCAGCCAAGCCCATAGAAGGATAGGGGAGACCCAGTACTTC. Protein sequence: CASSQAHRRIGETQYF.

V and J are TRBV15 and TRBJ2-7, with TRBD1 matching over 7 bases. CDR3 length: 13 amino acids. J lost 2 bases, V lost 5 bases, and 3 bases had no gene match. Germline V gene sequence: CDR1 LNHNV, CDR2 YYDKDF (reference sequence). This CDR3 is CATSDRDPYEQYF. DNA for the CDR3: TGTGCCACCAGCGACAGGGACCCCTACGAGCAGTACTTC.

The chain has TRBV5-1 and TRBJ1-1; D might be TRBD1 (5 bases). Germline V gives CDR1 SGHRS, CDR2 YFSETQ. Trimming shortened V by 0 bases and J by 3 bases, and 12 bases separated the two germline ends. The CDR3 loop spans 15 amino acids. The CDR3 is CASSLAGKGDTEAFF. CDR3 coding DNA: TGCGCCAGCAGCTTGGCAGGGAAAGGGGACACTGAAGCTTTCTTT.